The 27 T cell receptor beta chains below were found in one sample sequenced in a study of blood T cell repertoires in COVID-19. Only in-frame clones appear in the TCRdb table, and some are missing; sequencing was by immunoSEQ multiplex PCR. This table has about 150,000 clones, around 87% appearing once. The sequenced sample consisted of peripheral blood. All receptors derive from an elderly man with acute or convalescent COVID-19.

The chain carries TRBV5-6 and TRBJ2-5; the D gene is possibly TRBD2 (6 bases). CDR1 is SGHDT, CDR2 YYEEEE, per germline. The CDR3 has 14 amino acids. The V and J ends lost 4 bases and 5 bases respectively, with 15 bases between them. In DNA form, the CDR3 reads TGTGCCAGCAGCACAGCCGGGACTTGGGAGACCCAGTACTTC. It is translated as CASSTAGTWETQYF.

This clone has a handful of counts. The chain couples TRBV28 to TRBJ2-7, with D possibly being TRBD1 (6 bases). Germline CDR1 and CDR2: MDHEN and SYDVKM. V was cut by 6 bases and J by 3 bases, with 15 bases left in between. This CDR3 is 14 amino acids long. The chain's CDR3 is CASRRQDANYEQYF. The CDR3 region has the DNA TGTGCCAGCAGAAGACAGGATGCAAACTACGAGCAGTACTTC. Based on the CDR3 plus reference TRBV28 and TRBJ2-7, the full variable domain is DVKVTQSSRYLVKRTGEKVFLECVQDMDHENMFWYRQDPGLGLRLIYFSYDVKMKEKGDIPEGYSVSREKKERFSLILESASTNQTSMYLCASRRQDANYEQYFGPGTRLTVT.

The chain links TRBV6-5 to TRBJ1-5; D is ambiguous. CDR3 size: 14 residues. Deletions cut 6 bases from V and 2 bases from J, with 11 bases between. Germline-derived CDR1 and CDR2 are MNHEY and SVGAGI. This chain's CDR3 is CASRVWQGNQPQHF. In DNA, the CDR3 is TGTGCCAGCAGGGTTTGGCAGGGCAATCAGCCCCAGCATTTT.

This chain joins TRBV12-3 or TRBV12-4 and TRBJ1-2, with D uncertain. V was clipped by 5 bases and J by 6 bases, with 10 bases between them. The length of the CDR3 is 12 residues. The CDR3 nucleotides are TGTGCCAGCAGTGACGGGTACGATGGCTACACCTTC. This gives the protein CASSDGYDGYTF.

The chain carries TRBV5-1 and TRBJ1-4, with 7 bases aligning to TRBD1. Germline-derived CDR1 and CDR2 are SGHRS and YFSETQ. Unmatched junction bases numbered 7, after V lost 6 bases and J lost 2 bases. The CDR3 is 15 residues long. The CDR3 is CASTTGRTTNEKLFF. The CDR3, as DNA: TGCGCCAGCACGACAGGGCGGACGACTAATGAAAAACTGTTTTTT.

The V call is TRBV9, the J call TRBJ1-6; D unclear. Germline CDR1 is SGDLS and CDR2 is YYNGEE. V gave up 0 bases and J gave up 7 bases, with 5 bases separating them. The CDR3 is made up of 13 amino acids. The CDR3 nucleotides are TGTGCCAGCAGCGTAGTCGCGAATTCACCCCTCCACTTT. Encoded protein: CASSVVANSPLHF. Together with reference TRBV9 and TRBJ1-6, the CDR3 gives the full variable domain: DSGVTQTPKHLITATGQRVTLRCSPRSGDLSVYWYQQSLDQGLQFLIQYYNGEERAKGNILERFSAQQFPDLHSELNLSSLELGDSALYFCASSVVANSPLHFGNGTRLTVT.

The V and J genes are TRBV5-1 and TRBJ2-1; weak D call: TRBD2 (6 bases). Germline assignment: CDR1 SGHRS and CDR2 YFSETQ. This CDR3 contains 15 residues. V was cut by 2 bases and J by 7 bases, with 16 bases left in between. In DNA form, the CDR3 reads TGCGCCAGCAGCTTCGCCGGGACTGACAGAAATGAGCAGTTCTTC. Its translation: CASSFAGTDRNEQFF.

The DNA of the CDR3 is TGTGCCAGCAGTTCGGTTAGCAATCAGCCCCAGCATTTT. Translated: CASSSVSNQPQHF. V gene TRBV6-5 combines with J gene TRBJ1-5; D ambiguous. V was shortened by 4 bases and J by 0 bases, with 4 bases between the two germline ends. The germline V gene encodes CDR1 MNHEY and CDR2 SVGAGI. The CDR3 has 13 amino acids.

The sample holds a few counts of this clone. The J gene is TRBJ2-2, the V gene TRBV7-3; D gene uncertain. The CDR3 is 15 residues long. Germline CDR1 reads SGHTA; CDR2 reads FQGTGA. V shed 5 bases and J shed 6 bases, with 16 bases lying between them. The DNA for the CDR3 is TGTGCCAGCAGCACCAACACCCCCCCCGCCGGGGAGCTGTTTTTT. This sequence encodes CASSTNTPPAGELFF.

This clone was seen a handful of times. The CDR3 coding sequence is TGTGCCAGCAGCCCGACTAGCGGGAGGGCCGGGGAGCTGTTTTTT. Amino acids: CASSPTSGRAGELFF. V usage is TRBV7-3 and J usage is TRBJ2-2, with 14 bases fitting TRBD2. CDR1 is SGHTA, CDR2 FQGTGA, per germline. This CDR3 spans 15 amino acids. V lost 5 bases and J lost 6; bases outside the gene matches: 2.

The chain recombines TRBV27 with TRBJ1-2, with TRBD1 identical over 7 bases. This CDR3 region has 14 residues. The junction had 5 bases not matched to a gene; V was cut back by 0 bases and J by 7 bases. CDR1 MNHEY and CDR2 SMNVEV come from the germline V gene (reference sequence). The DNA for the CDR3 is TGTGCCAGCAGTTTATCAGGACAGGAAAGTGGCTACACCTTC. Translation: CASSLSGQESGYTF.

Details on this clone: Other DNA variants within this sample encode the same CDR3. This chain joins TRBV6-5 and TRBJ2-7; TRBD1 is a possible D gene (6 bases). Germline loops: CDR1 MNHEY, CDR2 SVGAGI. This CDR3 spans 13 amino acids. Trimming pared 6 bases from V and 3 bases from J, leaving 12 bases between. In nucleotides, the CDR3 is TGTGCCAGCAGAAAGACAGGAAGCTACGAGCAGTACTTC. Amino acid sequence: CASRKTGSYEQYF.

This clone was detected only a few times. The CDR3 spells CASSLKQGPAQYGYTF. For the CDR3, the DNA is TGTGCCAGCAGCCTTAAACAGGGGCCCGCCCAGTATGGCTACACCTTC. This chain links TRBV7-8 with TRBJ1-2, with 7 bases lining up with TRBD1. Losses at the gene ends were 5 bases for V and 5 bases for J; bases not matched to a gene: 14. The CDR3 consists of 16 residues. From germline, CDR1 is SGHVS and CDR2 FQNEAQ.

The J gene is TRBJ1-2, the V gene TRBV5-1, with D possibly being TRBD1 (6 bases). There are 14 residues in the CDR3. Germline values: CDR1 SGHRS, CDR2 YFSETQ. Trimming shortened V by 0 bases and J by 2 bases, and 8 bases separated the two germline ends. The CDR3 sequence is CASSLGDINYGYTF. The CDR3 DNA reads as TGCGCCAGCAGCTTGGGGGACATAAACTATGGCTACACCTTC.

The chain employs TRBV5-1 and TRBJ2-3; perhaps TRBD1 as D (5 bases). Germline V lookup: CDR1 SGHRS, CDR2 YFSETQ. The V end was cut by 0 bases, the J end by 2 bases, with 13 bases between. The length of the CDR3 is 16 residues. CDR3 sequence (DNA): TGCGCCAGCAGCTTGGAGGCAGGGTACCCCACAGATACGCAGTATTTT. Amino acid sequence: CASSLEAGYPTDTQYF.

This chain links TRBV6-5 with TRBJ1-2; TRBD1 matches 8 bases. CDR1 and CDR2 (germline): MNHEY, SVGAGI. The length of the CDR3 is 13 residues. Unmatched junction bases numbered 5, after V lost 6 bases and J lost 5 bases. CDR3 in amino acids: CASRGQDKYGYTF. The CDR3 DNA follows: TGTGCCAGCAGGGGACAGGATAAGTATGGCTACACCTTC.

J is TRBJ1-3 and V is TRBV5-1; TRBD1 might be the D (6 bases). There are 16 residues in the CDR3. Looked up from germline, CDR1 is SGHRS and CDR2 is YFSETQ. The germline V and J ends were trimmed by 0 bases and 0 bases, with 10 bases remaining between them. CDR3 bases: TGCGCCAGCAGCTTGGTTGCAGGGGCCTCTGGAAACACCATATATTTT. It translates to CASSLVAGASGNTIYF.

The chain employs TRBV10-3 and TRBJ2-1; 11 bases map to TRBD2. V dropped 11 bases and J dropped 4; count of bases not matched to a gene: 7. This CDR3 is 14 amino acids long. Germline assignment: CDR1 ENHRY and CDR2 SYGVKD. The CDR3 DNA reads TGTGCCGTGCTAGCGGGGGGCGGATACAATGAGCAGTTCTTC. Amino acids: CAVLAGGGYNEQFF.

Here the CDR3 reads CASSPGTGQANEKLFF. DNA of the CDR3: TGTGCCAGCAGCCCCGGGACAGGGCAGGCTAATGAAAAACTGTTTTTT. The chain uses TRBV7-9 and TRBJ1-4; 9 positions agree with TRBD1. CDR1 and CDR2 (germline): SEHNR, FQNEAQ (reference sequence). The J segment lost 3 bases and the V segment lost 5 bases, leaving 7 bases of the junction unmatched. The CDR3 runs 16 residues.

The chain couples TRBV7-2 to TRBJ1-5; D remains unclear. V gave up 4 bases and J gave up 0 bases, with 7 bases separating them. Germline CDR1 reads SGHTA; CDR2 reads FQGNSA. CDR3 length equals 14 residues. The CDR3 protein is CASSSEYSNQPQHF. In DNA, the CDR3 is TGTGCCAGCAGCTCGGAGTATAGCAATCAGCCCCAGCATTTT.

The V gene is TRBV7-9, the J gene TRBJ1-1; TRBD1 matches at 9 bases. The ends lost 9 bases at V and 10 bases at J; junction bases unmatched: 6. Germline assignment: CDR1 SEHNR and CDR2 FQNEAQ (reference sequence). The CDR3 consists of 11 residues. This chain's CDR3 is CASQLDRGAFF. The CDR3, as DNA: TGTGCCAGTCAATTGGACAGGGGAGCTTTCTTT.

This chain connects TRBV18 to TRBJ1-1, with D tentatively TRBD1 (6 bases). V lost 2 bases and J 3 bases, leaving 10 bases between the germline ends. This CDR3 has 14 residues. CDR1 is KGHSH and CDR2 is LQKENI in the germline V gene. DNA for the CDR3: TGTGCCAGCTCACCAACGGACAGTTACACTGAAGCTTTCTTT. Translation: CASSPTDSYTEAFF.

This clone was seen only once. The V gene is TRBV5-1, the J gene TRBJ2-7; 9 bases are a match to TRBD1. J gave up 6 bases and V 0 bases, and 10 bases lay outside the gene matches. The CDR3 totals 16 residues. CDR1 is SGHRS, CDR2 YFSETQ, per germline. The CDR3 sequence is CASSLALGTGLGEQYF. In DNA form, the CDR3 reads TGCGCCAGCAGCTTGGCCTTAGGGACAGGGCTGGGCGAGCAGTACTTC. The full variable domain, rest sourced from reference TRBV5-1 and TRBJ2-7, is KAGVTQTPRYLIKTRGQQVTLSCSPISGHRSVSWYQQTPGQGLQFLFEYFSETQRNKGNFPGRFSGRQFSNSRSEMNVSTLELGDSALYLCASSLALGTGLGEQYFGPGTRLTVT.

This clone has just a few counts. J is TRBJ2-5 and V is TRBV9, with 10 positions matching TRBD2. Losses at the gene ends were 3 bases for V and 4 bases for J; bases not matched to a gene: 12. This CDR3 contains 17 residues. Looked up from germline, CDR1 is SGDLS and CDR2 is YYNGEE. The CDR3 sequence: CASSGGPSGGAGETQYF. The DNA of the CDR3 is TGTGCCAGCAGCGGAGGACCCAGCGGGGGGGCGGGAGAGACCCAGTACTTC.

The V gene is TRBV7-9, the J gene TRBJ1-3; 8 bases line up with TRBD1. CDR1 is SEHNR and CDR2 is FQNEAQ in the germline V gene (reference sequence). V was pared by 4 bases and J by 2 bases, with 4 bases of the junction left unmatched. This CDR3 has 15 amino acids. The CDR3 loop is CASSYQGATGNTIYF. CDR3 DNA sequence: TGTGCCAGCAGCTACCAGGGGGCAACTGGAAACACCATATATTTT.

The chain employs TRBV5-1 and TRBJ2-1; 9 bases fit TRBD2. Germline assignment: CDR1 SGHRS and CDR2 YFSETQ. The CDR3 totals 16 residues. V shed 4 bases and J 7 bases; nucleotides not matched to a gene: 12. The DNA of the CDR3 is TGCGCCAGCAGCACCCCTCAGGCGGGGGGGTCTAATGAGCAGTTCTTC. It translates to CASSTPQAGGSNEQFF.

Here the CDR3 reads CASSGDTITYNEQFF. The CDR3 DNA follows: TGTGCCAGCAGTGGGGACACTATTACATACAATGAGCAGTTCTTC. The chain carries TRBV2 and TRBJ2-1; D might be TRBD1 (6 bases). This CDR3 region has 15 residues. Trimming took off 4 bases at V and 4 bases at J, with 14 bases between the two ends. CDR1 SNHLY and CDR2 FYNNEI come from the germline V gene.